Listed here are 11 T cell receptor beta chains from one sample, sequenced in a study of T cells in Graves' hyperthyroidism and ophthalmopathy. Amplification of TCR beta CDR3 regions used RNA as the template. The HTBI set primed first-round TCR CDR3 RT-PCR. TCRdb re-called the multiplex PCR reads with MiXCR, one entry per CDR3 protein. The sample records approximately 510,000 distinct CDR3 sequences, 46% being singletons. Specimen: peripheral blood or thyroid tissue (not recorded which). The receptor source for this set is an adult woman with Graves' disease, either hyperthyroidism or ophthalmopathy (not recorded which).

The V and J genes are TRBV29-1 and TRBJ2-7, with D unresolved. The length of the CDR3 is 12 residues. CDR1 and CDR2 from the germline V gene are SQVTM and ANQGSEA. In DNA, the CDR3 is TGCAGTGCTAATCCACGTACCTACGAGCAGTACTTC. It is translated as CSANPRTYEQYF.

This clonotype was seen repeatedly, ten times or more. V usage is TRBV7-8 and J usage is TRBJ2-5; tentative D call: TRBD1 (5 bases). This CDR3 is built from 16 residues. Looked up from germline, CDR1 is SGHVS and CDR2 is FQNEAQ. V was shortened by 2 bases and J by 2 bases, with 15 bases between the two germline ends. CDR3 in amino acids: CASSLYRGTDQETQYF. In DNA, the CDR3 is TGTGCCAGCAGCTTATATAGGGGCACCGATCAAGAGACCCAGTACTTC.

This clonotype was picked up many times. The gene calls are TRBV20-1 and TRBJ1-6, with TRBD1 matching 10 bases. CDR3 length equals 14 residues. Trimming at V came to 1 base and at J to 10 bases, leaving 4 bases not matched to a gene. From germline, CDR1 is DFQATT and CDR2 SNEGSKA (reference sequence). CDR3 sequence reads: CSARARDRGSPLHF. In DNA form, the CDR3 reads TGCAGTGCTAGAGCCCGGGACAGGGGATCACCCCTCCACTTT.

This clonotype appeared a few times. The chain carries TRBV29-1 and TRBJ1-2, with 7 nucleotides matching TRBD1. The germline gives CDR1 SQVTM, CDR2 ANQGSEA. The CDR3 totals 13 residues. Trimming at V came to 5 bases and at J to 3 bases, leaving 6 bases not matched to a gene. The CDR3: CSVSGRGDYGYTF. For the CDR3, the DNA is TGCAGCGTTAGCGGCAGGGGGGACTATGGCTACACCTTC.

The V gene is TRBV19, the J gene TRBJ2-7, with 10 bases aligning to TRBD2. The junction had 14 bases not matched to a gene; V was cut back by 3 bases and J by 3 bases. This CDR3 is 18 amino acids long. Per the germline V gene, CDR1 is LNHDA and CDR2 is SQIVND (reference sequence). The CDR3 nucleotides read TGTGCCAGTAGTATTTCTAGCGGGGGAACGTTCCCCTTCTACGAGCAGTACTTC. This codes for CASSISSGGTFPFYEQYF.

To note about this clonotype: The DNA is left out, because the CDR3 cannot be placed on it with certainty; the CDR3 is given as TCRdb lists it. This chain uses TRBV7-9 with TRBJ1-2. The CDR3 totals 18 residues, both ends included. Germline V gives CDR1 SEHNR, CDR2 FQNEAQ (reference sequence). Here the CDR3 reads CASKLSAGELFFGEGYTF.

This chain joins TRBV7-9 and TRBJ1-5; perhaps TRBD1 as D (6 bases). Germline V gives CDR1 SEHNR, CDR2 FQNEAQ (reference sequence). This CDR3 spans 11 amino acids. V lost 6 bases and J 16 bases, leaving 16 bases between the germline ends. The CDR3 DNA follows: TGTGCCAGCAGACTAGGGGGACAAACTCATTTT. It encodes CASRLGGQTHF.

J is TRBJ1-5 and V is TRBV20-1, with D possibly matching TRBD1 (6 bases). The V and J ends lost 7 bases and 4 bases respectively, with 17 bases between them. This CDR3 comprises 14 residues. CDR1 DFQATT and CDR2 SNEGSKA come from the germline V gene (reference sequence). The CDR3 loop is CSVGRSQGNQPQHF. Written as DNA, the CDR3 is TGCAGTGTCGGAAGGTCACAGGGAAATCAGCCCCAGCATTTT.

This clonotype was recorded many times. The J gene is TRBJ1-2, the V gene TRBV7-9; no reliable D call. The V and J ends lost 4 bases and 1 base respectively, with 16 bases between them. The CDR3 length is 16 residues. CDR1 and CDR2 from the germline V gene are SEHNR and FQNEAQ (reference sequence). Here the CDR3 DNA reads TGTGCCAGCAGCTCCACGGACCTGAAATTTAACTATGGCTACACCTTC. This encodes CASSSTDLKFNYGYTF.

The chain carries TRBV11-2 and TRBJ2-5, with a possible D match to TRBD2 (5 bases). CDR3 length: 16 residues. Germline CDR1 reads SGHAT; CDR2 reads FQNNGV. The V gene lost 0 bases and the J gene lost 5 bases, with 16 bases spanning the gap. The CDR3: CASSLDPPGGGETQYF. CDR3 bases: TGTGCCAGCAGCTTAGATCCTCCGGGCGGCGGGGAGACCCAGTACTTC. The full variable domain, rest sourced from reference TRBV11-2 and TRBJ2-5, is EAGVAQSPRYKIIEKRQSVAFWCNPISGHATLYWYQQILGQGPKLLIQFQNNGVVDDSQLPKDRFSAERLKGVDSTLKIQPAKLEDSAVYLCASSLDPPGGGETQYFGPGTRLLVL.

J is TRBJ2-1 and V is TRBV7-3, with 7 bases fitting TRBD1. The J call is doubtful: the DNA matches TRBJ2-7 better. This CDR3 has 13 residues. Germline CDR1 SGHTA, CDR2 FQGTGA. The CDR3 coding sequence is TGTGCCAGCAGCCCGGACAGGAACAATGAGCAGTACTTC. Amino acids: CASSPDRNNEQYF.